This record covers a single T cell receptor beta chain. Which antigen it targets is not known. Base quality data are lacking; no much larger clone is found one base away. The CDR3 covers 17 residues, taking in both the cysteine and the phenylalanine. The entry retains the CDR3 DNA only, 51 bases that are in frame from base 1. Ends trimmed: V by 4 bases, J by 4 bases; bases unmatched to a gene: 12. For CDR1 and CDR2, the germline V gene lists SGDLS and YYNGEE. Library prep was done by the immunoSEQ multiplex PCR assay. The table comes from immuneACCESS by way of TCRdb, which keeps in-frame sequences with V and J called. Part of the clones is missing from these tables; in studies checked, under half for an unresolved V gene and the rest for unknown reasons. Across this sample there are more than 65,000 clones, with around 96% seen only once. The ten largest clones take up about 0.34% of the sample. The data stem from a study of technical replicates of blood from a handful of donors listed by TCRdb under 2017.

The sample consisted of T cells isolated from PBMCs. This TCR came from a human donor in good health. This receptor chain uses TRBV9 and TRBJ2-1; the central 9 bases match TRBD2. The bases read TGTGCCAGCAGCCTCTCCGGGGGCGGGAGGGGTTACAATGAGCAGTTCTTC. It translates as CASSLSGGGRGYNEQFF.